This TCR beta chain was sequenced during a study of T-cell memory formation after mild COVID-19. Across the whole study: Most TCR clusters belonged to a single donor. Findings and limits, study-wide: Several responding clones turned up in pre-infection memory, indicating that cross-reactive memory may have taken part. Clones from the second wave (peaking day 37) had unconfirmed SARS-CoV-2 specificity. Clones that contracted from day 15 to 85 were balanced CD4/CD8, while later expanders leaned CD4+.

CDR1 DFQATT and CDR2 SNEGSKA come from the germline V gene (reference sequence). This CDR3 spans 15 amino acids. Trimming took 6 bases from V and 2 from J, leaving 14 bases between them. Notes on this clonotype: What it binds is not known.

A single record per CDR3 protein comes from TCRdb applying MiXCR to the 5' RACE reads. The table has some 150,000 distinct CDR3 sequences, about 5.5% seen once. The chain carries TRBV20-1 and TRBJ1-6; no clear D gene. The sample was PBMCs or a T cell subset sorted from them (not recorded which). The TCR comes from an adult woman who had mild COVID-19 (a few samples of this study predate the infection). Cell type and time point are not known. CDR3 in DNA: TGCAGTGCCGTCATGGGAGGGACCTATAATTCACCCCTCCACTTT. Encoded protein: CSAVMGGTYNSPLHF.